Listed here are 12 T cell receptor beta chains from one sample, sequenced in a study of blood T cell repertoires in COVID-19. This table comes from immunoSEQ multiplex PCR, and its TCRdb copy is limited to in-frame clones, with some not included. This sample yields a few hundred thousand clones, of which 84% are seen a single time; roughly 8.6% belongs to the top ten. The sample consisted of peripheral blood. Source of these receptors: a human donor in a cohort sampled during active COVID-19.

The chain recombines TRBV5-1 with TRBJ2-1; 7 bases match TRBD1. CDR1 is SGHRS, CDR2 YFSETQ, per germline. CDR3 length: 16 amino acids. V lost 3 bases, J lost 2 bases, and 8 bases stayed unmatched. CDR3: CASSWSGTATYNEQFF. As DNA, the CDR3 is TGCGCCAGCAGCTGGTCCGGGACAGCGACCTACAATGAGCAGTTCTTC.

This chain connects TRBV27 to TRBJ1-4; 9 bases are shared with TRBD1. The CDR3 has 14 residues. Germline V gene lookup returns CDR1 MNHEY and CDR2 SMNVEV (reference sequence). The junction had 3 bases not matched to a gene; V was cut back by 8 bases and J by 2 bases. CDR3 sequence: CASGQGSTNEKLFF. Here the CDR3 DNA reads TGTGCCAGCGGACAGGGGAGCACTAATGAAAAACTGTTTTTT.

This chain connects TRBV7-8 to TRBJ1-2, with D tentatively TRBD1 (5 bases). V lost 5 bases, J lost 4 bases, and 17 bases lay in between. Germline lookup yields CDR1 SGHVS and CDR2 FQNEAQ. The CDR3 runs 15 residues. Here the CDR3 DNA reads TGTGCCAGCAGCCCGCGGGGCCCTACCCCCTATGGCTACACCTTC. This codes for CASSPRGPTPYGYTF.

The chain is built from TRBV7-2 and TRBJ2-1; unclear D gene. Trimming cost V 2 bases and J 10 bases, with 9 bases left between them. CDR1 SGHTA and CDR2 FQGNSA come from the germline V gene. This CDR3 is 12 amino acids long. DNA of the CDR3: TGTGCCAGCAGCTTATCTACGGTGGAGCAGTTCTTC. Translating gives CASSLSTVEQFF.

The V gene is TRBV19, the J gene TRBJ2-2; D call uncertain. CDR1 and CDR2 from the germline V gene are LNHDA and SQIVND (reference sequence). V lost 5 bases, J lost 0 bases, and 10 bases lay in between. The CDR3 is 15 amino acids. In nucleotides, the CDR3 is TGTGCCAGTAGTGCCTCCACAGCGAACACCGGGGAGCTGTTTTTT. Translation: CASSASTANTGELFF.

This chain links TRBV7-2 with TRBJ1-2, with a tentative D call TRBD1 (5 bases). The CDR3 consists of 18 residues. Germline-derived CDR1 and CDR2 are SGHTA and FQGNSA. V shed 1 base and J shed 1 base, with 19 bases lying between them. CDR3 sequence (DNA): TGTGCCAGCAGCTTAGTACAGGTTGTTGGGGGGGGTAACTATGGCTACACCTTC. The encoded protein is CASSLVQVVGGGNYGYTF.

This clone was seen only a few times. The chain couples TRBV5-4 to TRBJ2-3; 8 positions agree with TRBD2. Trimming removed 4 bases from V and 6 bases from J; junction bases left unmatched: 10. The CDR3 covers 15 residues. CDR1 is SGHNT, CDR2 YYREEE, per germline (reference sequence). The CDR3 is CASSQKSGSIDTQYF. In DNA form, the CDR3 reads TGTGCCAGCAGCCAAAAGAGCGGGAGTATCGATACGCAGTATTTT.

This CDR3 reads CASSIYGGSEKLFF. CDR3 DNA sequence: TGTGCCAGTAGTATATATGGGGGGAGTGAAAAACTGTTTTTT. This chain uses TRBV19 with TRBJ1-4, with D perhaps matching TRBD1 (5 bases). Germline lookup yields CDR1 LNHDA and CDR2 SQIVND (reference sequence). The CDR3 contains 14 residues. Trimming removed 2 bases at V and 7 bases at J, with 11 bases between.

CDR3 protein: CASSPAGMGREQYF. The DNA for the CDR3 is TGCGCCAGCAGTCCCGCCGGGATGGGGAGGGAGCAGTACTTC. V gene TRBV5-1 combines with J gene TRBJ2-7; D may be TRBD2 (6 bases). This CDR3 is built from 14 residues. V shed 5 bases and J shed 7 bases, with 19 bases lying between them. Germline V gene sequence: CDR1 SGHRS, CDR2 YFSETQ.

CDR3 amino acids: CASKGTVYEKLFF. CDR3 nucleotide sequence: TGTGCCAGCAAGGGGACAGTTTATGAAAAACTGTTTTTT. The V call is TRBV6-5, the J call TRBJ1-4; 7 bases line up with TRBD1. The trim removed 7 bases at V and 6 bases at J, leaving 5 bases unmatched. Germline V CDR1 and CDR2: MNHEY, SVGAGI. The CDR3 is 13 amino acids.

For the CDR3, the DNA is TGCGCCAGCAGCGCAACAGGGTTGATGGATACGCAGTATTTT. Translating gives CASSATGLMDTQYF. The chain carries TRBV5-1 and TRBJ2-3; TRBD1 might be the D (6 bases). In germline, CDR1 is SGHRS, CDR2 YFSETQ. V lost 4 bases and J lost 6, with 15 bases in between. The CDR3 has 14 amino acids. Variable domain in full (rest from reference TRBV5-1 and TRBJ2-3): KAGVTQTPRYLIKTRGQQVTLSCSPISGHRSVSWYQQTPGQGLQFLFEYFSETQRNKGNFPGRFSGRQFSNSRSEMNVSTLELGDSALYLCASSATGLMDTQYFGPGTRLTVL.

This clone was seen only a few times. The chain uses TRBV10-3 and TRBJ2-3; TRBD2 is a possible D gene (6 bases). V lost 6 bases and J lost 6, with 13 bases in between. CDR1 is ENHRY, CDR2 SYGVKD, per germline. CDR3 size: 13 residues. CDR3 coding DNA: TGTGCCATCAGGACAGCGGGTCACGATACGCAGTATTTT. Translating it yields CAIRTAGHDTQYF.